The 32 T cell receptor beta chains below were found in one sample sequenced in a study of control samples from healthy donors and cancer patients. Generated by immunoSEQ multiplex PCR, the TCRdb table keeps only in-frame clones and is missing some. The sample lists around 130,000 clones; about 88% were seen once. The specimen was blood. The receptors derive from a man aged 50 to 59 in good health.

The J gene is TRBJ1-6, the V gene TRBV7-2; 7 nucleotides match TRBD1. V gave up 5 bases and J gave up 7 bases; unmatched junction bases: 8. This CDR3 is 15 amino acids long. The V gene's germline CDR1 is SGHTA and CDR2 FQGNSA. CDR3 in DNA: TGTGCCAGCAGCGCCTACAGGGGAAACAATTCACCCCTCCACTTT. Amino acid sequence: CASSAYRGNNSPLHF.

This chain joins TRBV28 and TRBJ2-1; weak D call: TRBD2 (6 bases). CDR3 size: 16 residues. Germline V gene lookup returns CDR1 MDHEN and CDR2 SYDVKM. Trimming shortened V by 7 bases and J by 1 base, and 17 bases separated the two germline ends. The CDR3 reads CASTPAGRGSYNEQFF. As DNA, the CDR3 is TGTGCCAGCACCCCCGCGGGACGGGGATCCTACAATGAGCAGTTCTTC.

The chain employs TRBV3-1 (or the pseudogene TRBV3-2) and TRBJ1-2; the D is unclear. The CDR3 runs 16 residues. Germline-derived CDR1 and CDR2 are LGHDT and YNNKEL (reference sequence). V was pared by 4 bases and J by 8 bases, with 23 bases between. CDR3 sequence reads: CASSLRIGLQDGGYTF. DNA of the CDR3: TGTGCCAGCAGCCTCCGAATCGGACTCCAGGACGGCGGCTACACCTTC.

This chain uses TRBV19 with TRBJ1-1; D is unclear. CDR1 is LNHDA, CDR2 SQIVND, per germline (reference sequence). The V and J ends lost 5 bases and 4 bases respectively, with 14 bases between them. The CDR3 has 14 residues. CDR3 loop: CASSYSSKGTEAFF. DNA of the CDR3: TGTGCCAGTAGTTATAGCTCTAAGGGCACTGAAGCTTTCTTT.

This chain joins TRBV28 and TRBJ1-4; unclear D gene. With 3 bases removed from V and 1 base from J, the gap between germline ends came to 15 bases. Germline V gives CDR1 MDHEN, CDR2 SYDVKM. The CDR3 runs to 17 residues. This CDR3 is CASSLRTTQRTNEKLFF. In DNA, the CDR3 is TGTGCCAGCAGTTTGCGGACGACACAGCGAACTAATGAAAAACTGTTTTTT.

This clone was counted between two and nine times. The chain employs TRBV13 and TRBJ2-2; 8 nucleotides agree with TRBD2. J gave up 7 bases and V 5 bases, and 12 bases lay outside the gene matches. The CDR3 length is 16 residues. Germline-derived CDR1 and CDR2 are PRHDT and FYEKMQ (reference sequence). The CDR3 region has the DNA TGTGCCAGCAGCGCTCGAGGGACTAGTCGAGACGGGGAGCTGTTTTTT. Translation gives CASSARGTSRDGELFF.

The V call is TRBV19, the J call TRBJ2-3; D possibly corresponds to TRBD2 (6 bases). CDR3 length: 15 residues. Trimming shortened V by 1 base and J by 5 bases, and 13 bases separated the two germline ends. Per germline, CDR1 LNHDA and CDR2 SQIVND (reference sequence). The CDR3 region has the DNA TGTGCCAGTAGTATAGGCGGTAGCGGCGGAGATACGCAGTATTTT. Residues: CASSIGGSGGDTQYF.

The rearrangement links TRBV2 to TRBJ1-1; D is possibly TRBD1 (5 bases). The germline V gene has CDR1 SNHLY and CDR2 FYNNEI. There are 15 residues in the CDR3. Trimming took off 2 bases at V and 4 bases at J, with 14 bases between the two ends. In nucleotides, the CDR3 is TGTGCCAGCAGTGAACAGGGTGAACGGGGCACTGAAGCTTTCTTT. Its protein product is CASSEQGERGTEAFF.

This CDR3 is CASSYSGTGYTF. The CDR3 DNA follows: TGTGCCAGCAGTTACTCGGGGACCGGCTACACCTTC. This chain connects TRBV6-2 or TRBV6-3 to TRBJ1-2, with D maybe TRBD1 (5 bases). CDR3 size: 12 residues. Trimming took 0 bases from V and 8 from J, leaving 7 bases between them. Per germline, CDR1 MNHEY and CDR2 SVGEGT.

This rearrangement joins TRBV21-1 to TRBJ2-7; TRBD2 is the table's D call, not checked against the DNA. TRBV21-1 has pseudogene status. CDR3 length equals 16 residues. The CDR3 loop reads CASSKSGSGGYHEQYF. CDR3 in DNA: TGTGCCAGCAGCAAATCGGGTAGCGGGGGGTACCACGAGCAGTACTTC.

The chain combines TRBV5-1 with TRBJ2-5; D unresolved. CDR1 SGHRS and CDR2 YFSETQ come from the germline V gene. The CDR3 loop spans 13 amino acids. V was pared by 2 bases and J by 0 bases, with 5 bases between. CDR3: CASSLTYQETQYF. DNA of the CDR3: TGCGCCAGCAGCTTAACGTACCAAGAGACCCAGTACTTC.

The chain has TRBV7-3 and TRBJ2-2, with D perhaps matching TRBD1 (5 bases). This CDR3 region has 17 residues. CDR1 SGHTA and CDR2 FQGTGA come from the germline V gene. V was clipped by 3 bases and J by 3 bases, with 17 bases between them. The CDR3 sequence is CASSFLVGQSDTGELFF. In DNA, the CDR3 is TGTGCCAGCAGCTTTTTGGTGGGGCAGAGCGACACCGGGGAGCTGTTTTTT. Supplemented by reference TRBV7-3 and TRBJ2-2, the full variable domain reads GAGVSQTPSNKVTEKGKYVELRCDPISGHTALYWYRQSLGQGPEFLIYFQGTGAADDSGLPNDRFFAVRPEGSVSTLKIQRTERGDSAVYLCASSFLVGQSDTGELFFGEGSRLTVL.

The genes are TRBV7-3 and TRBJ2-5; 11 bases match TRBD1. Germline lookup yields CDR1 SGHTA and CDR2 FQGTGA. V shed 5 bases and J 5 bases; nucleotides not matched to a gene: 7. The CDR3 loop spans 15 amino acids. This CDR3 is CASSQGTGGRETQYF. In DNA, the CDR3 is TGTGCCAGCAGCCAAGGGACAGGGGGTAGGGAGACCCAGTACTTC. The full variable domain, rest sourced from reference TRBV7-3 and TRBJ2-5, is GAGVSQTPSNKVTEKGKYVELRCDPISGHTALYWYRQSLGQGPEFLIYFQGTGAADDSGLPNDRFFAVRPEGSVSTLKIQRTERGDSAVYLCASSQGTGGRETQYFGPGTRLLVL.

The V call is TRBV5-4, the J call TRBJ1-2; 7 nucleotides align to TRBD1. V lost 2 bases, J lost 6 bases, and 4 bases stayed unmatched. This CDR3 contains 13 residues. Per the germline V gene, CDR1 is SGHNT and CDR2 is YYREEE (reference sequence). CDR3 sequence: CASSFARGDGYTF. The CDR3 DNA follows: TGTGCCAGCAGCTTTGCCAGGGGGGATGGCTACACCTTC. Complete variable domain (other parts from reference TRBV5-4 and TRBJ1-2): ETGVTQSPTHLIKTRGQQVTLRCSSQSGHNTVSWYQQALGQGPQFIFQYYREEENGRGNFPPRFSGLQFPNYSSELNVNALELDDSALYLCASSFARGDGYTFGSGTRLTVV.

This clone was counted a single time. This chain links TRBV27 with TRBJ1-1; 7 positions agree with TRBD1. Unmatched junction bases numbered 6, after V lost 2 bases and J lost 3 bases. CDR3 length equals 15 residues. Germline-derived CDR1 and CDR2 are MNHEY and SMNVEV (reference sequence). CDR3: CASSLSGGGDTEAFF. DNA of the CDR3: TGTGCCAGCAGTTTAAGTGGAGGGGGCGACACTGAAGCTTTCTTT.

The rearrangement joins TRBV4-1 to TRBJ2-3; TRBD2 agrees at 10 bases. CDR1 and CDR2 from the germline V gene are MGHRA and YSYEKL. Trimming cost V 4 bases and J 2 bases; bases outside gene matches: 6. CDR3 length: 16 amino acids. CDR3 residues: CASSPGTSEATDTQYF. As DNA, the CDR3 is TGCGCCAGCAGCCCGGGGACTAGCGAAGCCACAGATACGCAGTATTTT.

The chain couples TRBV30 to TRBJ2-7; 10 bases agree with TRBD2. J gave up 4 bases and V 0 bases, and 6 bases lay outside the gene matches. This CDR3 spans 15 amino acids. The germline gives CDR1 GTSNPN, CDR2 SVGIG (reference sequence). The DNA for the CDR3 is TGTGCCTGGAGTGTACAAGCGGGGGGGCCTTACGAGCAGTACTTC. It codes for CAWSVQAGGPYEQYF.

V gene TRBV2 combines with J gene TRBJ2-5; no reliable D call. The V end lost 6 bases, the J end lost 5 bases, and 13 bases lay between the germline ends. This CDR3 spans 13 amino acids. Germline CDR1 and CDR2: SNHLY and FYNNEI. The CDR3 reads CASRAWSQETQYF. CDR3 sequence (DNA): TGTGCCAGCAGGGCGTGGAGCCAGGAGACCCAGTACTTC.

As to this clone: Other DNA variants within this sample encode the same CDR3. This chain links TRBV9 with TRBJ2-2; D is uncertain. The CDR3 covers 13 residues. V lost 0 bases and J lost 5, with 5 bases in between. CDR1 SGDLS and CDR2 YYNGEE come from the germline V gene. This chain's CDR3 is CASSVGGTGELFF. In DNA form, the CDR3 reads TGTGCCAGCAGCGTAGGGGGAACCGGGGAGCTGTTTTTT.

J is TRBJ1-4 and V is TRBV6-5; possibly TRBD1 for D (5 bases). Trimming took 6 bases from V and 5 from J, leaving 16 bases between them. Looked up from germline, CDR1 is MNHEY and CDR2 is SVGAGI. The CDR3 sequence is 15 residues long. The DNA of the CDR3 is TGTGCCAGCAGGCCCAGGGACGGCCAAAATGAAAAACTGTTTTTT. Residues: CASRPRDGQNEKLFF.

V and J are TRBV4-2 and TRBJ1-5; TRBD1 matches 7 bases. With V trimmed by 0 bases and J by 6 bases, 5 bases remained unmatched. Looked up from germline, CDR1 is LGHNA and CDR2 is YNFKEQ. CDR3 length: 15 residues. The CDR3 bases are TGTGCCAGCAGCCAAGATGAAGGGGGCGGTCAGCCCCAGCATTTT. This codes for CASSQDEGGGQPQHF.

The CDR3: CASTPHGGAYGYTF. DNA for the CDR3: TGTGCCAGCACCCCTCACGGGGGAGCCTATGGCTACACCTTC. This sequence joins TRBV9 and TRBJ1-2, with D tentatively TRBD1 (5 bases). The CDR3 has 14 amino acids. CDR1 and CDR2 (germline): SGDLS, YYNGEE. Trimming cost V 6 bases and J 4 bases, with 16 bases left between them.

The V gene is TRBV5-5, the J gene TRBJ2-7; D call uncertain. Germline CDR1 and CDR2: SGHKS and YYEKEE (reference sequence). The CDR3 spans 11 residues. V dropped 2 bases and J dropped 7 bases, with 7 bases sitting between them. DNA for the CDR3: TGTGCCAGCAGCTTTCTCAGGGAGCAGTACTTC. The encoded protein is CASSFLREQYF.

This clone was seen once. The chain joins TRBV3-1 (or the pseudogene TRBV3-2) to TRBJ2-7; 10 positions agree with TRBD1. CDR1 and CDR2 (germline): LGHDT, YNNKEL (reference sequence). CDR3 length: 13 residues. Trimming took 4 bases from V and 6 from J; bases not matched to a gene: 3. The CDR3 DNA sequence: TGTGCCAGCAGCCGGGACAGGGGTGCCGAGCAGTACTTC. Amino acid sequence: CASSRDRGAEQYF.

The V gene is TRBV4-1, the J gene TRBJ2-4, with 8 positions matching TRBD2. With 4 bases clipped from V and 0 bases from J, the junction kept 5 bases outside the gene matches. Germline CDR1 MGHRA, CDR2 YSYEKL. This CDR3 region has 16 residues. For the CDR3, the DNA is TGCGCCAGCAGCCGAGCTGCGGGGGGAGCCAAAAACATTCAGTACTTC. It codes for CASSRAAGGAKNIQYF.

The chain carries TRBV7-8 and TRBJ1-6, with D unclear. CDR1 and CDR2 from the germline V gene are SGHVS and FQNEAQ. CDR3 length: 16 residues. V lost 5 bases and J 6 bases, leaving 17 bases between the germline ends. The CDR3 nucleotides are TGTGCCAGCAGCCCCCGAGAGGGCAGTGGTAATTCACCCCTCCACTTT. Protein product: CASSPREGSGNSPLHF.

CDR3 residues: CASRKGTTEAFF. The CDR3 coding sequence is TGTGCCAGCCGCAAAGGGACCACTGAAGCTTTCTTT. The chain recombines TRBV7-2 with TRBJ1-1; D perhaps matches TRBD1 (5 bases). The CDR3 loop spans 12 amino acids. Trimming shortened V by 8 bases and J by 4 bases, and 11 bases separated the two germline ends. In germline, CDR1 is SGHTA, CDR2 FQGNSA.

The chain couples TRBV28 to TRBJ2-7, with D perhaps TRBD2 (5 bases). There are 14 residues in the CDR3. CDR1 and CDR2 (germline): MDHEN, SYDVKM. V lost 3 bases and J 7 bases, leaving 16 bases between the germline ends. The CDR3 nucleotides are TGTGCCAGCAGTTTTCTAGGAGGAATAAAGGAGCAGTACTTC. Its translation: CASSFLGGIKEQYF.

V and J are TRBV7-3 and TRBJ2-7, with D perhaps assigned TRBD1 or TRBD2 (5 bases each). The CDR3 contains 15 residues. Trimming left V 0 bases short and J 3 bases short, with 12 bases between. Germline V gene sequence: CDR1 SGHTA, CDR2 FQGTGA. The CDR3 region is CASSLTPGTIYEQYF. For the CDR3, the DNA is TGTGCCAGCAGCTTAACCCCCGGGACCATCTACGAGCAGTACTTC.

The rearrangement links TRBV18 to TRBJ1-1; a weak D match, TRBD1 (6 bases). The CDR3 extends over 15 amino acids. The V end lost 3 bases, the J end lost 5 bases, and 16 bases lay between the germline ends. Germline V CDR1 and CDR2: KGHSH, LQKENI. The CDR3 nucleotides read TGTGCCAGCTCACCGACTCAAAGGGGGGTTACTGAAGCTTTCTTT. Translation gives CASSPTQRGVTEAFF.

The rearrangement links TRBV30 to TRBJ1-6; D possibly corresponds to TRBD1 (5 bases). Per germline, CDR1 GTSNPN and CDR2 SVGIG (reference sequence). The CDR3 runs to 15 residues. Trimming cost V 4 bases and J 0 bases, with 10 bases left between them. The CDR3, as DNA: TGTGCCTGGACTGGGGGGAGCTCCTATAATTCACCCCTCCACTTT. Its protein is CAWTGGSSYNSPLHF. The full variable domain, with the rest looked up from reference TRBV30 and TRBJ1-6, is SQTIHQWPATLVQPVGSPLSLECTVEGTSNPNLYWYRQAAGRGLQLLFYSVGIGQISSEVPQNLSASRPQDRQFILSSKKLLLSDSGFYLCAWTGGSSYNSPLHFGNGTRLTVT.

The rearrangement joins TRBV18 to TRBJ1-4; no reliable D call. The CDR3 covers 20 residues. Germline CDR1 and CDR2: KGHSH and LQKENI. Trimming took off 0 bases at V and 0 bases at J, with 20 bases between the two ends. CDR3 sequence (DNA): TGTGCCAGCTCACCACCTCGTGATTTTGCGCAGGACGCAACTAATGAAAAACTGTTTTTT. It translates to CASSPPRDFAQDATNEKLFF.